This record looks at one T cell receptor beta chain sequence and its context. Its antigen is unknown. The data were obtained in a study of glioma-infiltrating T cells after dendritic cell vaccination. Whole-study context: Dendritic cell vaccine was injected intradermally three times, biweekly. Study-wide results and limits: Patients with more pretreatment TILs had longer time to progression and survival.

Time point defined: after dendritic cell vaccination, including at tumor progression/relapse. Input was approximately 2.1 ug genomic DNA, or all available if less. Clones were read by immunoSEQ multiplex PCR, and TCRdb kept only the in-frame ones, dropping some. The sample includes some 99,000 clones, approximately 84% of them seen just once. This CDR3 spans 13 amino acids. The germline V and J ends were trimmed by 7 bases and 6 bases, with 15 bases remaining between them. CDR1 is MNHEY, CDR2 SVGAGI, per germline. This TCR was sampled from a human donor with glioblastoma. The sample in question was blood, obtained after dendritic cell vaccination. This rearrangement joins TRBV6-5 to TRBJ1-2, with D perhaps TRBD1 (6 bases). CDR3 sequence: CASKATGKDGYTF. In DNA, the CDR3 is TGTGCCAGCAAAGCTACAGGGAAGGATGGCTACACCTTC.